A selection of T cell receptor beta chains follows, all from one sample in a study of cytomegalovirus exposure and HLA in healthy donors. TCRdb's copy holds only in-frame clones and misses some; the assay was immunoSEQ multiplex PCR. Counted here are 200,000 to 300,000 clones, around 76% occurring once; the ten biggest clones make up 5.4%. Sequenced material: PBMCs. The origin of the receptors is a woman in her thirties or forties in good health and CMV-seropositive. Each CDR3 is given with its conserved first and last residue. A D gene is named only where the DNA matches it firmly. Expanded clones get a size class; other rows say once, few or many, or leave the size out.

>TRBD1|NA|TRBJ1-2|TRBV5-8
CASSIRDRGGYTF
TGTGCCAGCAGCATCCGGGACAGGGGTGGCTACACCTTC
>TRBD2|NA|TRBJ2-5|TRBV11-3
CASSLVTTSGRETQYF
TGTGCCAGCAGCTTAGTGACGACTAGCGGACGAGAGACCCAGTACTTC
>NA|once|TRBJ2-7|TRBV20-1
CSAPRGSEQYF
TGCAGTGCCCCCCGGGGTTCCGAGCAGTACTTC
>NA|NA|TRBJ2-1|TRBV5-1
CASTGPGADEQFF
TGCGCCAGCACGGGGCCAGGGGCAGATGAGCAGTTCTTC
>NA|NA|TRBJ1-5|TRBV6-1
CASSDSGGNQPQHF
TGTGCCAGTAGTGATTCAGGGGGCAATCAGCCCCAGCATTTT
>NA|NA|TRBJ1-1|TRBV5-1
CASSLSQGNTEAFF
TGCGCCAGCAGCTTATCACAGGGGAACACTGAAGCTTTCTTT
>TRBD1|few|TRBJ1-1|TRBV7-9
CASSFGDRNIEAFF
TGTGCCAGCAGCTTTGGGGACAGGAACATTGAAGCTTTCTTT
>NA|few|TRBJ1-1|TRBV9
CASSPRRVLNTEAFF
TGTGCCAGCAGCCCGAGAAGAGTATTGAACACTGAAGCTTTCTTT
>NA|NA|TRBJ1-1|TRBV5-6
CASSLTRSTEAFF
TGTGCCAGCAGCTTGACCCGGAGTACTGAAGCTTTCTTT
>NA|NA|TRBJ1-2|TRBV5-6
CASSRRQFRYGYTF
TGTGCCAGCAGCCGGCGACAATTCCGGTATGGCTACACCTTC
>TRBD1|NA|TRBJ1-2|TRBV4-2
CASSQDDRDYGYTF
TGTGCCAGCAGCCAAGACGACAGGGACTATGGCTACACCTTC
>NA|few|TRBJ2-7|TRBV27
CASTYSPRNPYEQYF
TGTGCCAGCACTTATTCACCCAGGAACCCCTACGAGCAGTACTTC
>NA|NA|TRBJ1-4|TRBV19
CASSPGANEKLFF
TGTGCCAGTAGTCCCGGAGCAAACGAAAAACTGTTTTTT
>TRBD1|NA|TRBJ1-2|TRBV11-3
CASSLSGGTGGYGYTF
TGTGCCAGCAGCTTAAGTGGTGGAACAGGGGGCTATGGCTACACCTTC
>NA|NA|TRBJ2-7|TRBV2
CASSGPRAYYEQYF
TGTGCCAGCAGTGGACCAAGAGCGTACTACGAGCAGTACTTC
>TRBD2|once|TRBJ2-5|TRBV7-9
CASSLYLAGGLGETQYF
TGTGCCAGCAGCTTATACCTAGCGGGAGGGCTAGGAGAGACCCAGTACTTC
>TRBD1|NA|TRBJ1-2|TRBV5-8
CASSYLDREYGYTF
TGTGCCAGCAGCTATTTGGACAGGGAGTATGGCTACACCTTC
>TRBD2|few|TRBJ2-7|TRBV19
CASSSPGLAYEQYF
TGTGCCAGTAGTTCACCGGGACTAGCTTACGAGCAGTACTTC
>NA|NA|TRBJ2-2|TRBV6-5
CASSYASDTGELFF
TGTGCCAGCAGTTACGCTAGCGACACCGGGGAGCTGTTTTTT
>NA|few|TRBJ1-5|TRBV5-4
CASSLAGNQPQHF
TGTGCCAGCAGCTTGGCCGGGAATCAGCCCCAGCATTTT
>NA|NA|TRBJ2-7|TRBV30
CAWSVQLYEQYF
TGTGCCTGGAGTGTACAACTATACGAGCAGTACTTC
>TRBD2|NA|TRBJ2-1|TRBV19
CASSIEGRLAGLNEQFF
TGTGCCAGTAGTATAGAGGGTCGACTAGCGGGACTAAATGAGCAGTTCTTC
>TRBD1|NA|TRBJ1-6|TRBV5-4
CASSLRGGARNSPLHF
TGTGCCAGCAGCTTGCGAGGGGGCGCGAGAAATTCACCCCTCCACTTT
>TRBD1|NA|TRBJ2-7|TRBV4-3
CASSQDGTGIIGEQYF
TGCGCCAGCAGCCAAGATGGGACAGGGATAATCGGCGAGCAGTACTTC
>NA|NA|TRBJ2-3|TRBV9
CASSVGGHSTDTQYF
TGTGCCAGCAGCGTAGGTGGGCATAGCACAGATACGCAGTATTTT
>NA|NA|TRBJ2-2|TRBV19
CASSKGLLNTGELFF
TGTGCCAGTAGTAAGGGACTCCTGAACACCGGGGAGCTGTTTTTT
>TRBD1|NA|TRBJ2-5|TRBV2
CASRNRGQETQYF
TGTGCCAGCAGAAACAGGGGGCAAGAGACCCAGTACTTC
>TRBD1|NA|TRBJ1-2|TRBV5-1
CASSYTGTGGIYGYTF
TGCGCCAGCAGCTATACCGGGACAGGGGGCATCTATGGCTACACCTTC
>TRBD1|NA|TRBJ1-2|TRBV4-1
CASSPHEGQALVQYGYTF
TGCGCCAGCAGCCCTCATGAGGGACAGGCCCTTGTCCAATATGGCTACACCTTC
>TRBD2|NA|TRBJ2-1|TRBV7-9
CASSPAGEDEQFF
TGTGCCAGCAGCCCAGCGGGAGAGGATGAGCAGTTCTTC
>NA|NA|TRBJ2-5|TRBV19
CASSVQGRETQYF
TGTGCCAGTAGTGTACAGGGGAGGGAGACCCAGTACTTC
>NA|NA|TRBJ1-3|TRBV4-2
CASSPPPGSSGNTIYF
TGTGCCAGCAGCCCTCCTCCGGGTTCCTCTGGAAACACCATATATTTT
>NA|NA|TRBJ2-7|TRBV6-1
CASSRVIYEQYF
TGTGCCAGCAGCAGGGTTATATACGAGCAGTACTTC
>TRBD1|few|TRBJ1-4|TRBV14
CASSQHRGTEKLFF
TGTGCCAGCAGCCAACACAGGGGAACTGAAAAACTGTTTTTT
>TRBD1|NA|TRBJ1-2|TRBV6-6
CASRSHSTGTHYGYTF
TGTGCCAGCAGGTCTCACTCGACAGGGACCCACTATGGCTACACCTTC